These 26 T cell receptor beta chains came from one sample sequenced in a study of blood T cells in healthy people across ages. Together with a sample-barcoded 5' primer, a J-beta primer mix was included in a second PCR lasting 7 to 11 cycles. From the 5' RACE reads, TCRdb called clonotypes with MiXCR, one entry per CDR3 protein. This table holds about a million distinct CDR3 sequences, around two fifths found once. Sequencing used blood. The origin of the receptors is a man aged 18 to 29 in good health.

The chain uses TRBV6-2 or TRBV6-3 and TRBJ1-2, with D perhaps matching TRBD1 (5 bases). CDR1 MNHEY and CDR2 SVGEGT come from the germline V gene. The V and J ends lost 2 bases and 3 bases respectively, with 7 bases between them. This CDR3 has 13 amino acids. CDR3 nucleotide sequence: TGTGCCAGCAGTTACCCGACAGACTATGGCTACACCTTC. The encoded protein is CASSYPTDYGYTF.

The chain uses TRBV20-1 and TRBJ1-5; no clear D gene. V was clipped by 5 bases and J by 0 bases, with 17 bases between them. CDR3 size: 16 residues. CDR1 is DFQATT, CDR2 SNEGSKA, per germline (reference sequence). CDR3 loop: CSALMGSPYSNQPQHF. The DNA for the CDR3 is TGCAGTGCTTTAATGGGCAGTCCTTATAGCAATCAGCCCCAGCATTTT.

Concerning this clonotype itself: This may stem from a read error, because a much larger clone lies one nucleotide away. V is TRBV4-2 and J is TRBJ2-3; perhaps TRBD2 as D (5 bases). The CDR3 extends over 18 amino acids. The germline V gene has CDR1 LGHNA and CDR2 YNFKEQ. The CDR3 bases are TGTGCCTGCAGCCAAGCATGGGAGCAACGGTATCGCACAGATACGCAGTATTTT. Protein sequence: CACSQAWEQRYRTDTQYF.

This chain links TRBV12-3 or TRBV12-4 with TRBJ2-7; the match to TRBD1 covers 9 bases. The CDR3 spans 14 residues. The V and J ends lost 5 bases and 2 bases, in that order; junction bases with no gene match: 4. This CDR3 is CASSGDRDTYEQYF. Written as DNA, the CDR3 is TGTGCCAGCAGTGGGGACAGGGATACCTACGAGCAGTACTTC.

There are a few counts of this clonotype. The chain employs TRBV2 and TRBJ2-1; D is unclear. The CDR3 spans 12 residues. V lost 0 bases, J lost 10 bases, and 7 bases lay in between. Germline V gives CDR1 SNHLY, CDR2 FYNNEI. This CDR3 reads CASSEAPGEQFF. The CDR3 DNA reads TGTGCCAGCAGTGAAGCGCCCGGGGAGCAGTTCTTC.

The chain has TRBV6-2 or TRBV6-3 and TRBJ2-4; TRBD2 matches 16 bases. V shed 4 bases and J 8 bases; nucleotides not matched to a gene: 5. The V gene's germline CDR1 is MNHEY and CDR2 SVGEGT. The CDR3 totals 16 residues. DNA for the CDR3: TGTGCCAGCAGTTCGGGACTAGCGGGGGGGCCCGACATTCAGTACTTC. Amino acid sequence: CASSSGLAGGPDIQYF.

This clonotype was counted a few times. The chain joins TRBV7-9 to TRBJ1-1; D might be TRBD1 (6 bases). Germline lookup yields CDR1 SEHNR and CDR2 FQNEAQ (reference sequence). The germline V and J ends were trimmed by 2 bases and 6 bases, with 10 bases remaining between them. This CDR3 contains 13 residues. The CDR3 here is CASSLRGSPEAFF. Written as DNA, the CDR3 is TGTGCCAGCAGCTTAAGGGGGTCGCCTGAAGCTTTCTTT.

V is TRBV14 and J is TRBJ2-2; tentative D call: TRBD1 (6 bases). Germline-derived CDR1 and CDR2 are SGHDN and FVKESK. V lost 0 bases and J lost 0, with 11 bases in between. The CDR3 consists of 17 residues. CDR3 coding DNA: TGTGCCAGCAGCCAAGATCCGGGACAATCGAACACCGGGGAGCTGTTTTTT. Translated: CASSQDPGQSNTGELFF.

This chain links TRBV10-3 with TRBJ1-4; D uncertain. The V end was cut by 5 bases, the J end by 6 bases, with 13 bases between. The CDR3 is made up of 14 amino acids. Per germline, CDR1 ENHRY and CDR2 SYGVKD. DNA of the CDR3: TGTGCCATCAGTTTCGGGTTCGTGGATGAAAAACTGTTTTTT. Translation: CAISFGFVDEKLFF.

This chain joins TRBV10-3 and TRBJ1-2, with TRBD1 matching over 7 bases. V trimming: 11 bases; J trimming: 8 bases; junction bases outside the gene matches: 14. The CDR3 runs 13 residues. Germline assignment: CDR1 ENHRY and CDR2 SYGVKD. CDR3 in amino acids: CAAFRDSLSGYTF. The CDR3 region has the DNA TGTGCCGCCTTTAGGGACAGCTTATCGGGCTACACCTTC.

Concerning this clonotype itself: A much bigger clone sits one base away, suggesting this may be a read error. This rearrangement joins TRBV7-3 to TRBJ2-1; D unclear. Germline V gene sequence: CDR1 SGHTA, CDR2 FQGTGA. This CDR3 is built from 12 residues. V was shortened by 5 bases and J by 5 bases, with 7 bases between the two germline ends. The CDR3 region is CASSPSNNEQFF. In nucleotides, the CDR3 is TGTGCCAGCAGCCCCTCGAACAATGAGCAGTTCTTC.

The chain is built from TRBV19 and TRBJ2-3; 9 bases match TRBD2. CDR1 is LNHDA and CDR2 is SQIVND in the germline V gene (reference sequence). This CDR3 spans 15 amino acids. With 9 bases clipped from V and 4 bases from J, the junction kept 11 bases outside the gene matches. CDR3 in DNA: TGTGCCAGCGCCCTTCTAGCGGGGAGGGCAGATACGCAGTATTTT. Its protein product is CASALLAGRADTQYF.

Only a few counts were recorded for this clonotype. V gene TRBV4-3 combines with J gene TRBJ1-1; D is unclear. Germline CDR1 LGHNA, CDR2 YSLEER. V was clipped by 3 bases and J by 1 base, with 12 bases between them. The CDR3 sequence is 15 residues long. The CDR3 region has the DNA TGCGCCAGCAGCCAGGCCATAGCAGGGAACACTGAAGCTTTCTTT. Protein product: CASSQAIAGNTEAFF.

V usage is TRBV11-2 and J usage is TRBJ1-1; the D gene is possibly TRBD1 (5 bases). V shed 1 base and J shed 5 bases, with 14 bases lying between them. The germline gives CDR1 SGHAT, CDR2 FQNNGV. CDR3 size: 15 residues. The CDR3 DNA reads as TGTGCCAGCAGCTTAGGGGCGGGGGTAAAAACTGAAGCTTTCTTT. Its translation: CASSLGAGVKTEAFF.

V is TRBV12-3 or TRBV12-4 and J is TRBJ2-1, with TRBD2 matching over 8 bases. Trimming at V came to 5 bases and at J to 9 bases, leaving 9 bases not matched to a gene. The CDR3 spans 14 residues. Here the CDR3 DNA reads TGTGCCAGCAGTCCCGGGGTAGCGGGGTTTGAGCAGTTCTTC. Amino acid sequence: CASSPGVAGFEQFF.

The V and J genes are TRBV19 and TRBJ1-1; a possible D gene is TRBD1 (6 bases). The CDR3 runs to 15 residues. V lost 5 bases, J lost 1 base, and 14 bases lay in between. Germline lookup yields CDR1 LNHDA and CDR2 SQIVND (reference sequence). This CDR3 reads CASSQVGGGNTEAFF. Here the CDR3 DNA reads TGTGCCAGTAGTCAAGTAGGGGGGGGGAACACTGAAGCTTTCTTT.

The chain is built from TRBV25-1 and TRBJ2-1; D is possibly TRBD2 (5 bases). Trimming left V 6 bases short and J 0 bases short, with 15 bases between. There are 16 residues in the CDR3. Germline V gives CDR1 MGHDK, CDR2 SYGVNS. The DNA for the CDR3 is TGTGCCAGCAGCGGAGGCGTTAGCTACTCCTACAATGAGCAGTTCTTC. Residues: CASSGGVSYSYNEQFF.

J is TRBJ2-1 and V is TRBV20-1; TRBD2 matches 8 bases. V gave up 0 bases and J gave up 6 bases; unmatched junction bases: 10. The germline gives CDR1 DFQATT, CDR2 SNEGSKA (reference sequence). The CDR3 has 16 amino acids. The CDR3 DNA follows: TGCAGTGCTAGAGACCGAGGACTAGCAGCCTGCAATGAGCAGTTCTTC. Amino acids: CSARDRGLAACNEQFF.

This chain joins TRBV20-1 and TRBJ1-1; 8 bases align to TRBD1. This CDR3 has 13 residues. Germline V gene sequence: CDR1 DFQATT, CDR2 SNEGSKA (reference sequence). V gave up 8 bases and J gave up 2 bases; unmatched junction bases: 7. The CDR3 sequence is CSRRGLVNTEAFF. In DNA form, the CDR3 reads TGCAGTCGCAGGGGGCTGGTTAACACTGAAGCTTTCTTT.

This clonotype has more than one count but fewer than ten. The V gene is TRBV4-2, the J gene TRBJ2-6; D remains ambiguous. V shed 6 bases and J shed 1 base, with 13 bases lying between them. Germline V gene lookup returns CDR1 LGHNA and CDR2 YNFKEQ. There are 16 residues in the CDR3. The CDR3 DNA follows: TGTGCCAGCAGAACCTCGTCCCGGTCTGGGGCCAACGTCCTGACTTTC. Its protein is CASRTSSRSGANVLTF.

This clonotype was observed a few times. The genes are TRBV14 and TRBJ2-3; no reliable D call. Germline lookup yields CDR1 SGHDN and CDR2 FVKESK. The V end lost 4 bases, the J end lost 4 bases, and 9 bases lay between the germline ends. There are 13 residues in the CDR3. CDR3 sequence (DNA): TGTGCCAGCAGCCCTATCGCGTCAGATACGCAGTATTTT. It encodes CASSPIASDTQYF.

The chain carries TRBV19 and TRBJ2-2; 9 nucleotides line up with TRBD1. The CDR3 is 15 amino acids. V was pared by 7 bases and J by 4 bases, with 7 bases of the junction left unmatched. Germline CDR1 LNHDA, CDR2 SQIVND (reference sequence). The DNA of the CDR3 is TGTGCCAGTACCAGGGACAGGGCTATCACCGGGGAGCTGTTTTTT. As protein: CASTRDRAITGELFF.

Points on this clonotype: The junction departs from germline at one end; a sequencing error may be responsible. The chain employs TRBV12-3 or TRBV12-4 and TRBJ2-4, with a tentative D call TRBD1 (5 bases). The CDR3 runs to 15 residues. CDR3 in amino acids: CASSGAQLEQNSQYF. CDR3 nucleotide sequence: TGTGCCAGCAGTGGGGCCCAGCTGGAGCAAAACAGTCAGTACTTC.

The CDR3 sequence: CASMQQGTYEQYF. In nucleotides, the CDR3 is TGTGCCAGCATGCAACAGGGGACCTACGAGCAGTACTTC. The genes are TRBV25-1 and TRBJ2-7; TRBD1 aligns across 7 bases. Germline V lookup: CDR1 MGHDK, CDR2 SYGVNS. Germline trimming cut 7 bases from V and 2 bases from J; bases unmatched to any gene: 5. This CDR3 spans 13 amino acids.

The genes are TRBV20-1 and TRBJ1-6; D remains ambiguous. V shed 6 bases and J shed 7 bases, with 16 bases lying between them. CDR1 and CDR2 (germline): DFQATT, SNEGSKA (reference sequence). The CDR3 is made up of 14 amino acids. CDR3: CSASPPSGNSPLHF. DNA for the CDR3: TGCAGTGCCTCCCCTCCGTCGGGAAATTCACCCCTCCACTTT.

This clonotype was found a few times. The chain is built from TRBV4-2 and TRBJ1-4, with TRBD1 as a possible D gene (5 bases). This CDR3 is 17 amino acids long. Trimming cost V 0 bases and J 5 bases, with 16 bases left between them. Germline V gene lookup returns CDR1 LGHNA and CDR2 YNFKEQ. DNA for the CDR3: TGTGCCAGCAGCCAAGAGTCCAAAGACAGCCCCAATGAAAAACTGTTTTTT. Encoded protein: CASSQESKDSPNEKLFF.